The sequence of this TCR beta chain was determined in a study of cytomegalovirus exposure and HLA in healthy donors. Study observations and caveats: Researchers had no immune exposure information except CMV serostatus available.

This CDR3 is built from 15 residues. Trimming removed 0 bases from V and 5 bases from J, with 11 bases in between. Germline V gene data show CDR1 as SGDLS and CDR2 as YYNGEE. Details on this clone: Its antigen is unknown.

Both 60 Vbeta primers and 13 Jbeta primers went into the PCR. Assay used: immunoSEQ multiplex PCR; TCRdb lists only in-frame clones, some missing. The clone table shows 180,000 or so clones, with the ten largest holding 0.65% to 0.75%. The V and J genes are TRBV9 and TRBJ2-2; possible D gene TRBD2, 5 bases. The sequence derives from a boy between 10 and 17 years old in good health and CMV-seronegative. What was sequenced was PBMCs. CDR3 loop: CASSVGGSGTGELFF. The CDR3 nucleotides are TGTGCCAGCAGCGTAGGAGGCAGCGGTACCGGGGAGCTGTTTTTT.